These 18 T cell receptor beta chains were sequenced from one sample in a study of T cell changes during pregnancy in multiple sclerosis. The assay was immunoSEQ multiplex PCR, and TCRdb's table has in-frame clones only and misses some. The sample holds fewer than 90,000 clones, 94% seen once. The sample consisted of peripheral blood, taken after pregnancy. The source is a female donor in good health, enrolled as a control in a pregnancy study.

This clone appeared once. The chain is built from TRBV18 and TRBJ2-7, with 7 nucleotides matching TRBD1. The CDR3 runs 13 residues. Trimming cost V 2 bases and J 4 bases; bases outside gene matches: 2. Germline values: CDR1 KGHSH, CDR2 LQKENI. The CDR3, as DNA: TGTGCCAGCTCACCAGGGACAGTATACGAGCAGTACTTC. It translates to CASSPGTVYEQYF. Full variable domain (rest looked up from reference TRBV18 and TRBJ2-7): NAGVMQNPRHLVRRRGQEARLRCSPMKGHSHVYWYRQLPEEGLKFMVYLQKENIIDESGMPKERFSAEFPKEGPSILRIQQVVRGDSAAYFCASSPGTVYEQYFGPGTRLTVT.

This rearrangement joins TRBV28 to TRBJ2-7; D may be TRBD2 (5 bases). CDR1 is MDHEN and CDR2 is SYDVKM in the germline V gene. The CDR3 consists of 14 residues. V lost 1 base and J 6 bases, leaving 13 bases between the germline ends. The CDR3 DNA sequence: TGTGCCAGCAGTTTATTTATAGGAGGAGGCGAGCAGTACTTC. Translation gives CASSLFIGGGEQYF.

The CDR3 sequence: CASSQPGQGPGRETQYF. DNA for the CDR3: TGTGCCAGCAGCCAACCGGGACAGGGTCCCGGTCGAGAGACCCAGTACTTC. V and J are TRBV14 and TRBJ2-5, with 9 positions matching TRBD1. The CDR3 covers 17 residues. The ends lost 2 bases at V and 4 bases at J; junction bases unmatched: 11. Germline CDR1 reads SGHDN; CDR2 reads FVKESK.

V and J are TRBV27 and TRBJ2-1; 8 nucleotides match TRBD2. J was trimmed by 2 bases and V by 5 bases; bases with no gene match: 2. CDR1 and CDR2 from the germline V gene are MNHEY and SMNVEV (reference sequence). The CDR3 totals 14 residues. The chain's CDR3 is CASSQGLAYNEQFF. The CDR3 bases are TGTGCCAGCAGTCAGGGACTAGCCTACAATGAGCAGTTCTTC.

This clone was seen only once. The chain has TRBV9 and TRBJ1-3; D perhaps matches TRBD1 (6 bases). The CDR3 is made up of 13 amino acids. The V gene's germline CDR1 is SGDLS and CDR2 YYNGEE. The V gene lost 6 bases and the J gene lost 4 bases, with 11 bases spanning the gap. The CDR3 loop is CASTGQMGNTIYF. The CDR3 bases are TGTGCCAGCACCGGACAGATGGGAAACACCATATATTTT.

The chain carries TRBV27 and TRBJ1-3; a weak D match, TRBD1 (6 bases). V dropped 5 bases and J dropped 0 bases, with 14 bases sitting between them. The CDR3 is 16 amino acids. CDR1 and CDR2 (germline): MNHEY, SMNVEV (reference sequence). In DNA, the CDR3 is TGTGCCAGCAGTCCAACTTCGACAGGCTCTGGAAACACCATATATTTT. It translates to CASSPTSTGSGNTIYF.

The V and J genes are TRBV13 and TRBJ1-4; TRBD1 matches 7 bases. V lost 5 bases to trimming and J lost 13 bases; unmatched junction nucleotides: 19. Germline loops: CDR1 PRHDT, CDR2 FYEKMQ (reference sequence). The CDR3 is made up of 16 amino acids. CDR3: CASSSRPGGPMKRLFF. As DNA, the CDR3 is TGTGCCAGCAGCAGCAGACCAGGGGGACCTATGAAAAGACTGTTTTTT.

The chain couples TRBV19 to TRBJ2-3; tentatively, D is TRBD2 (5 bases). Germline assignment: CDR1 LNHDA and CDR2 SQIVND (reference sequence). There are 14 residues in the CDR3. Trimming cost V 3 bases and J 0 bases, with 7 bases left between them. CDR3: CASSIGDSTDTQYF. For the CDR3, the DNA is TGTGCCAGTAGTATCGGGGATAGCACAGATACGCAGTATTTT.

The rearrangement uses TRBV29-1 and TRBJ2-4, with 7 bases aligning to TRBD2. CDR3 size: 13 residues. Unmatched junction bases numbered 5, after V lost 7 bases and J lost 2 bases. The germline V gene encodes CDR1 SQVTM and CDR2 ANQGSEA. The CDR3 is CSAREGPKNIQYF. DNA for the CDR3: TGCAGCGCCAGGGAGGGACCCAAAAACATTCAGTACTTC.

This chain joins TRBV28 and TRBJ2-7; 8 bases are a match to TRBD1. Germline loops: CDR1 MDHEN, CDR2 SYDVKM. CDR3 length: 15 amino acids. The V segment lost 3 bases and the J segment 2 bases; nucleotides outside the gene matches: 6. CDR3 sequence (DNA): TGTGCCAGCAGTTTCGAGGAGACAGGGGCCTACGAGCAGTACTTC. Protein product: CASSFEETGAYEQYF.

Worth noting for this clone: Additional DNA sequences in this sample encode the identical CDR3. This chain joins TRBV27 and TRBJ2-1, with D maybe TRBD2 (6 bases). From germline, CDR1 is MNHEY and CDR2 SMNVEV (reference sequence). The CDR3 covers 12 residues. V was shortened by 5 bases and J by 9 bases, with 11 bases between the two germline ends. The chain's CDR3 is CASSPTRGEQFF. For the CDR3, the DNA is TGTGCCAGCAGTCCGACTAGAGGTGAGCAGTTCTTC.

The rearrangement uses TRBV27 and TRBJ1-2; TRBD1 might be the D (5 bases). This CDR3 spans 14 amino acids. V shed 5 bases and J shed 2 bases, with 12 bases lying between them. Germline-derived CDR1 and CDR2 are MNHEY and SMNVEV (reference sequence). CDR3 loop: CASSMQGGNYGYTF. For the CDR3, the DNA is TGTGCCAGCAGTATGCAGGGAGGCAACTATGGCTACACCTTC.

This chain links TRBV2 with TRBJ2-5; D is unclear. Germline V gene lookup returns CDR1 SNHLY and CDR2 FYNNEI. This CDR3 region has 11 residues. Trimming removed 4 bases from V and 11 bases from J, with 11 bases in between. CDR3 in DNA: TGTGCCAGCAGTGCCCGGAGCACTCAGTACTTC. This gives the protein CASSARSTQYF.

The chain couples TRBV4-1 to TRBJ1-1; D call uncertain. Trimming stripped 3 bases from V and 4 bases from J, with 21 bases between. Germline V gives CDR1 MGHRA, CDR2 YSYEKL. The CDR3 loop spans 17 amino acids. The CDR3 loop is CASSHWTLWVVGTEAFF. The CDR3 DNA is TGCGCCAGCAGCCACTGGACTCTCTGGGTGGTTGGCACTGAAGCTTTCTTT.

The rearrangement uses TRBV6-5 and TRBJ1-2, with D possibly being TRBD1 (5 bases). V was shortened by 7 bases and J by 2 bases, with 8 bases between the two germline ends. This CDR3 is built from 12 residues. The V gene's germline CDR1 is MNHEY and CDR2 SVGAGI. CDR3 residues: CASMQGNYGYTF. CDR3 nucleotides: TGTGCCAGCATGCAGGGAAACTATGGCTACACCTTC.

This rearrangement joins TRBV4-2 to TRBJ2-2; TRBD2 aligns across 10 bases. Germline loops: CDR1 LGHNA, CDR2 YNFKEQ. The CDR3 contains 18 residues. V trimming: 0 bases; J trimming: 4 bases; junction bases outside the gene matches: 8. The CDR3 bases are TGTGCCAGCAGCCAAGATGCTAGCGGGAGCGCGATCACCGGGGAGCTGTTTTTT. Amino acids: CASSQDASGSAITGELFF.

This rearrangement joins TRBV5-1 to TRBJ2-1, with D unresolved. Germline V gives CDR1 SGHRS, CDR2 YFSETQ. Trimming shortened V by 6 bases and J by 0 bases, and 19 bases separated the two germline ends. The CDR3 runs to 17 residues. The CDR3 nucleotides read TGCGCCAGCACCCTCCAGAGCGACTTTTTCTCCTACAATGAGCAGTTCTTC. It is translated as CASTLQSDFFSYNEQFF.

With respect to this clone: Other DNA sequences from this sample encode an identical CDR3 as well. V usage is TRBV27 and J usage is TRBJ1-1, with a weak D call TRBD1 (5 bases). Between the trimmed V and J ends, which lost 3 bases and 2 bases, there was a span of 10 bases. The CDR3 length is 14 residues. The germline CDR1 and CDR2 sequences are MNHEY and SMNVEV (reference sequence). As DNA, the CDR3 is TGTGCCAGCAGTTTGGGGCAGGGTAACACTGAAGCTTTCTTT. This codes for CASSLGQGNTEAFF.